A single sample is the source of the 11 T cell receptor beta chains below, sequenced in a study of blood T cell repertoires in COVID-19. Method: immunoSEQ multiplex PCR; TCRdb's copy keeps in-frame clones and lacks some. The sample includes some 150,000 clones, 84% seen only once; the top ten take about 8.9%. The sequencing sample was made of peripheral blood. The receptors here all came from a woman between 45 and 60 years old with acute or convalescent COVID-19.

The CDR3 coding sequence is TGCAGTGCTCAGGGGAATGAAAAACTGTTTTTT. Protein: CSAQGNEKLFF. The chain recombines TRBV20-1 with TRBJ1-4, with D possibly matching TRBD1 (6 bases). The V end was cut by 5 bases, the J end by 5 bases, with 6 bases between. Germline V lookup: CDR1 DFQATT, CDR2 SNEGSKA (reference sequence). The CDR3 loop spans 11 amino acids.

CDR3 nucleotide sequence: TGCGCCAGCAGCCAAGATGGGTGGTCTAGCGGGGGGGCATTAGAGACCCAGTACTTC. It yields the protein CASSQDGWSSGGALETQYF. The genes are TRBV4-3 and TRBJ2-5; 12 bases line up with TRBD2. Germline trimming cut 0 bases from V and 4 bases from J; bases unmatched to any gene: 12. Germline CDR1 reads LGHNA; CDR2 reads YSLEER. CDR3 length: 19 residues.

The rearrangement links TRBV5-5 to TRBJ2-3, with TRBD1 as a possible D gene (5 bases). CDR1 is SGHKS, CDR2 YYEKEE, per germline (reference sequence). CDR3 length: 15 residues. The ends were cut back, 0 bases at V and 6 bases at J, with 14 bases in the middle. For the CDR3, the DNA is TGTGCCAGCAGCTTGGGGGGCCCGCAAGGCGATACGCAGTATTTT. Translated, it gives CASSLGGPQGDTQYF. The full variable domain, its missing parts supplied by reference TRBV5-5 and TRBJ2-3, is DAGVTQSPTHLIKTRGQQVTLRCSPISGHKSVSWYQQVLGQGPQFIFQYYEKEERGRGNFPDRFSARQFPNYSSELNVNALLLGDSALYLCASSLGGPQGDTQYFGPGTRLTVL.

The chain combines TRBV25-1 with TRBJ2-3, with 7 bases identical to TRBD2. The germline CDR1 and CDR2 sequences are MGHDK and SYGVNS. The CDR3 has 15 residues. Unmatched junction bases numbered 5, after V lost 3 bases and J lost 2 bases. CDR3 DNA sequence: TGTGCCAGCAGTGATCTAGCGGATTTCACAGATACGCAGTATTTT. As protein: CASSDLADFTDTQYF.

The rearrangement joins TRBV19 to TRBJ1-1; D might be TRBD1 (5 bases). The CDR3 loop spans 14 amino acids. The germline V gene has CDR1 LNHDA and CDR2 SQIVND (reference sequence). V was clipped by 3 bases and J by 10 bases, with 18 bases between them. As DNA, the CDR3 is TGTGCCAGTAGTATTTTCGGGTATGGGAGGGGAGCTTTCTTT. Translating it yields CASSIFGYGRGAFF.

A single count supports this clone. The chain recombines TRBV19 with TRBJ1-4, with D tentatively TRBD1 (6 bases). Germline V gene data show CDR1 as LNHDA and CDR2 as SQIVND (reference sequence). The CDR3 spans 11 residues. With 10 bases removed from V and 7 bases from J, the gap between germline ends came to 10 bases. CDR3 region: CATGTREKLFF. The CDR3 DNA reads as TGTGCCACCGGGACACGTGAAAAACTGTTTTTT. Complete variable domain (other parts from reference TRBV19 and TRBJ1-4): DGGITQSPKYLFRKEGQNVTLSCEQNLNHDAMYWYRQDPGQGLRLIYYSQIVNDFQKGDIAEGYSVSREKKESFPLTVTSAQKNPTAFYLCATGTREKLFFGSGTQLSVL.

The chain combines TRBV15 with TRBJ2-7; a weak D match, TRBD2 (5 bases). V gave up 8 bases and J gave up 3 bases, with 17 bases separating them. The length of the CDR3 is 14 residues. Germline values: CDR1 LNHNV, CDR2 YYDKDF (reference sequence). CDR3 coding DNA: TGTGCCACCGGCCGGGAAGGCGAAGGCTACGAGCAGTACTTC. It specifies CATGREGEGYEQYF. The variable domain in full, completed from reference TRBV15 and TRBJ2-7, reads DAMVIQNPRYQVTQFGKPVTLSCSQTLNHNVMYWYQQKSSQAPKLLFHYYDKDFNNEADTPDNFQSRRPNTSFCFLDIRSPGLGDTAMYLCATGREGEGYEQYFGPGTRLTVT.

The rearrangement links TRBV10-3 to TRBJ2-3; TRBD2 matches 12 bases. V lost 6 bases and J lost 2; bases outside the gene matches: 6. Germline CDR1 reads ENHRY; CDR2 reads SYGVKD. The CDR3 runs to 16 residues. For the CDR3, the DNA is TGTGCCATCAGCCCCGGACTAGCGGGATCCACAGATACGCAGTATTTT. Residues: CAISPGLAGSTDTQYF.

The chain uses TRBV2 and TRBJ2-1, with D possibly TRBD1 on 5 matching bases. Germline V gene lookup returns CDR1 SNHLY and CDR2 FYNNEI. The V end was cut by 8 bases, the J end by 2 bases, with 13 bases between. This CDR3 has 14 residues. The CDR3 DNA reads TGTGCCAGCTTTTATCAGGGTACCTACAATGAGCAGTTCTTC. It specifies CASFYQGTYNEQFF.

This chain joins TRBV5-1 and TRBJ2-2, with a possible D match to TRBD1 (5 bases). The V end lost 0 bases, the J end lost 0 bases, and 6 bases lay between the germline ends. CDR3 length: 15 residues. Germline CDR1 reads SGHRS; CDR2 reads YFSETQ. The CDR3 region is CASSLGQTNTGELFF. In DNA, the CDR3 is TGCGCCAGCAGCTTGGGACAGACGAACACCGGGGAGCTGTTTTTT.

The chain combines TRBV10-3 with TRBJ2-2, with D perhaps TRBD2 (6 bases). The CDR3 spans 17 residues. The V end was cut by 2 bases, the J end by 5 bases, with 18 bases between. The germline CDR1 and CDR2 sequences are ENHRY and SYGVKD. Here the CDR3 reads CAISEPLGGARTGELFF. CDR3 DNA sequence: TGTGCCATCAGTGAGCCCCTGGGGGGAGCCCGAACCGGGGAGCTGTTTTTT.